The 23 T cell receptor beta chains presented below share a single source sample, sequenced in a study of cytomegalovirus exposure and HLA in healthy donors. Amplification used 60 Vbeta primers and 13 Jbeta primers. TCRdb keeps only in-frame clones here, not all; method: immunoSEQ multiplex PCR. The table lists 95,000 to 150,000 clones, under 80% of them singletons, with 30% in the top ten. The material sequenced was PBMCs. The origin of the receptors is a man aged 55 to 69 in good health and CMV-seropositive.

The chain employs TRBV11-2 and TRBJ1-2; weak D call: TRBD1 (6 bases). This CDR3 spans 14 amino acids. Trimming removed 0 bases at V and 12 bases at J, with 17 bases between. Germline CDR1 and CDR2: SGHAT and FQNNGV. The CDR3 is CASSLDRGSEGDTF. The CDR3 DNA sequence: TGTGCCAGCAGCTTAGATAGGGGGAGTGAGGGCGACACCTTC.

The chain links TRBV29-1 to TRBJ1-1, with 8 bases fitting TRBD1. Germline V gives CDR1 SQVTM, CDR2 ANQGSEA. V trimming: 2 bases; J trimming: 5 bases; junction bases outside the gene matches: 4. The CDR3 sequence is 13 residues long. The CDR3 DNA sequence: TGCAGCGTTGAATCCAGGGGGCTTACTGAAGCTTTCTTT. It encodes CSVESRGLTEAFF.

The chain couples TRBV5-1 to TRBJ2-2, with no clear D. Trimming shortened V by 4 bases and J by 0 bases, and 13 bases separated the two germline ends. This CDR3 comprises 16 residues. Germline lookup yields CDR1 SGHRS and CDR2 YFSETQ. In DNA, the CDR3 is TGCGCCAGCAGCGAACCTCAGCGCGCGAACACCGGGGAGCTGTTTTTT. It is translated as CASSEPQRANTGELFF.

The CDR3 protein is CASSPLQDSPNEQYF. The DNA of the CDR3 is TGTGCCAGCTCACCCCTACAGGATTCCCCTAACGAGCAGTACTTC. The chain employs TRBV18 and TRBJ2-7; possible D gene TRBD1, 5 bases. With 3 bases removed from V and 5 bases from J, the gap between germline ends came to 17 bases. The germline V gene encodes CDR1 KGHSH and CDR2 LQKENI. This CDR3 spans 15 amino acids.

CDR3 residues: CSGRTGGNSPLHF. The CDR3 DNA follows: TGCAGCGGACGGACAGGAGGCAATTCACCCCTCCACTTT. This chain joins TRBV29-1 and TRBJ1-6; 7 bases align to TRBD1. The germline V gene encodes CDR1 SQVTM and CDR2 ANQGSEA. CDR3 size: 13 residues. Unmatched junction bases numbered 7, after V lost 7 bases and J lost 7 bases. Looking up the rest from reference TRBV29-1 and TRBJ1-6 gives the full variable domain: SAVISQKPSRDICQRGTSLTIQCQVDSQVTMMFWYRQQPGQSLTLIATANQGSEATYESGFVIDKFPISRPNLTFSTLTVSNMSPEDSSIYLCSGRTGGNSPLHFGNGTRLTVT.

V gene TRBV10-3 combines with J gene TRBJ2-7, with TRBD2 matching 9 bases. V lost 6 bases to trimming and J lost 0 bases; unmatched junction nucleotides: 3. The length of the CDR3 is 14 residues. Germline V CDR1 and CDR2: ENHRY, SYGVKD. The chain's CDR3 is CAIRGAGGSYEQYF. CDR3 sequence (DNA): TGTGCCATCAGGGGAGCGGGAGGCTCCTACGAGCAGTACTTC.

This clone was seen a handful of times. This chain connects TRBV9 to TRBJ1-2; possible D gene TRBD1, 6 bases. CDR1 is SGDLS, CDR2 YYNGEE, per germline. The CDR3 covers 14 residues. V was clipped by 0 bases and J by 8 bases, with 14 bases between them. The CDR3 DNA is TGTGCCAGCAGCGTAGGAGGACAGCGGTGGGGCTACACCTTC. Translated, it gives CASSVGGQRWGYTF.

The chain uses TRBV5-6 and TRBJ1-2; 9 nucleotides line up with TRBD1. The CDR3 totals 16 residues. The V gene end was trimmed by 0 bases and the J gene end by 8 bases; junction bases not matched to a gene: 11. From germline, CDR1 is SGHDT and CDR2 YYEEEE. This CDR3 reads CASSLAWDREVIGYTF. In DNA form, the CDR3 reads TGTGCCAGCAGCTTGGCATGGGACAGGGAGGTAATAGGCTACACCTTC.

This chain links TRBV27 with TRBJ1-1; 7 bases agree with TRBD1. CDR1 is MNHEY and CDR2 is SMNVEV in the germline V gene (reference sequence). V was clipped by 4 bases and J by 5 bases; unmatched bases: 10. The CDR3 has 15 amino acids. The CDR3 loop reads CASSSGYRGSTEAFF. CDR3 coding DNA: TGTGCCAGCAGTTCGGGCTACAGGGGAAGTACTGAAGCTTTCTTT.

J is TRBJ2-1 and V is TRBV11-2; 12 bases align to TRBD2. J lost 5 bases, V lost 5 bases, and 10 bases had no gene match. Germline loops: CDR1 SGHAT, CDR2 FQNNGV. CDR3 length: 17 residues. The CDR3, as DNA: TGTGCCAGCAGCCCTCCTAGCGGGAGGGCCTCAAACAATGAGCAGTTCTTC. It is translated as CASSPPSGRASNNEQFF.

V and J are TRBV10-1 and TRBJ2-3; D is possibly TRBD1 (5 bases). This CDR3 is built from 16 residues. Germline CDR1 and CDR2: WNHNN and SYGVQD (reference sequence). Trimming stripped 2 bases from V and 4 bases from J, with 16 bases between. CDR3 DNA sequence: TGCGCCAGCAGTGAGACGGCCAGGGCTCCCGCAGATACGCAGTATTTT. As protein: CASSETARAPADTQYF.

CDR3 residues: CASSQTSRYTQYF. CDR3 DNA sequence: TGCGCCAGCAGCCAAACTTCTCGTTACACGCAGTATTTT. The chain uses TRBV4-1 and TRBJ2-3; D not resolved. This CDR3 is built from 13 residues. Trimming took 2 bases from V and 9 from J, leaving 12 bases between them. Germline CDR1 reads MGHRA; CDR2 reads YSYEKL.

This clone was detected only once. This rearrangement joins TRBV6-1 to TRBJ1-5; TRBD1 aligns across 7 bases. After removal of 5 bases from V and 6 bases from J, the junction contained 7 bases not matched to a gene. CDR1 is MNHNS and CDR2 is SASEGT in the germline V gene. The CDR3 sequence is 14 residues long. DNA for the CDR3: TGTGCCAGCAGTAAAGGGACAGTTGGTCAGCCCCAGCATTTT. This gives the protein CASSKGTVGQPQHF.

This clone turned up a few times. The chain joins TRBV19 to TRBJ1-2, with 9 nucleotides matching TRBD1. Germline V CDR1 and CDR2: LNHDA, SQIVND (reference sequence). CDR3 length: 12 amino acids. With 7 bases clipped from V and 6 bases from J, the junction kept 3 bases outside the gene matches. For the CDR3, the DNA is TGTGCCAGTATGGACAGGGGAGATGGCTACACCTTC. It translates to CASMDRGDGYTF.

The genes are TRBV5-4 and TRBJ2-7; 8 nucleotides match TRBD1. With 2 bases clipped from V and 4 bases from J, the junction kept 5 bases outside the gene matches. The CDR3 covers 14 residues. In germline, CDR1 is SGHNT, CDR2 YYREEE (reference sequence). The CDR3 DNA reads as TGTGCCAGCAGCTTAGGGGACAGGCCATACGAGCAGTACTTC. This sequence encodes CASSLGDRPYEQYF. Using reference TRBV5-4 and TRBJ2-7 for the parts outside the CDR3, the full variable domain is ETGVTQSPTHLIKTRGQQVTLRCSSQSGHNTVSWYQQALGQGPQFIFQYYREEENGRGNFPPRFSGLQFPNYSSELNVNALELDDSALYLCASSLGDRPYEQYFGPGTRLTVT.

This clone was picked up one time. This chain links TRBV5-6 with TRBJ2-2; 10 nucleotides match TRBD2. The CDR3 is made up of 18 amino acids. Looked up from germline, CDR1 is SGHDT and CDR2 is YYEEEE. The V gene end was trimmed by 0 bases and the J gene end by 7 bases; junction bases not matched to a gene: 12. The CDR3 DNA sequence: TGTGCCAGCAGCTTGGGTGGTGGGCTAGCGGGAGCCATCGGGGAGCTGTTTTTT. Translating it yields CASSLGGGLAGAIGELFF.

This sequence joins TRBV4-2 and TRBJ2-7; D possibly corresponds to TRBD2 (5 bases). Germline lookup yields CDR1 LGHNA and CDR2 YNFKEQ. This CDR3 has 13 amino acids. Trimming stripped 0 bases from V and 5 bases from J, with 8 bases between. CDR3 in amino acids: CASSQDEGNEQYF. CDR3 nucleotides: TGTGCCAGCAGCCAAGACGAGGGAAACGAGCAGTACTTC.

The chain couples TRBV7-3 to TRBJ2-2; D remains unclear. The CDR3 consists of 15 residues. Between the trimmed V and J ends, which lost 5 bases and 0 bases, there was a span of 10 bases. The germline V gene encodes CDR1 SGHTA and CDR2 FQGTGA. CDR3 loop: CASSPGTANTGELFF. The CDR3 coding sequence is TGTGCCAGCAGCCCAGGAACAGCGAACACCGGGGAGCTGTTTTTT.

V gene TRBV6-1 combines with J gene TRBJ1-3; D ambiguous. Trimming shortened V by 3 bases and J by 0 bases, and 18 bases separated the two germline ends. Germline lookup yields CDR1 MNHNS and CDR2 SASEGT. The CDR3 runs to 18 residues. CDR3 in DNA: TGTGCCAGCAGTGATAGAGGCGGAGCGCCAAGCTCTGGAAACACCATATATTTT. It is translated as CASSDRGGAPSSGNTIYF.

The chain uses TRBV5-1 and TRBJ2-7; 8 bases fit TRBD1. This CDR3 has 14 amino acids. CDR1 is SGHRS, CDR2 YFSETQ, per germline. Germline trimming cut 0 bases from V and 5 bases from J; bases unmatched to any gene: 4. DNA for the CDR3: TGCGCCAGCAGCTTGGGGGACAGGACGGACGAGCAGTACTTC. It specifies CASSLGDRTDEQYF.

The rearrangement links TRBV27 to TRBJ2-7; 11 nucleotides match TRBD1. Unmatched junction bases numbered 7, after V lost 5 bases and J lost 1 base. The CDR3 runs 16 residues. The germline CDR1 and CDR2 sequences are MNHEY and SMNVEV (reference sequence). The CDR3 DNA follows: TGTGCCAGCAGTCCACTAGGGACAGGGGGATCCTACGAGCAGTACTTC. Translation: CASSPLGTGGSYEQYF.

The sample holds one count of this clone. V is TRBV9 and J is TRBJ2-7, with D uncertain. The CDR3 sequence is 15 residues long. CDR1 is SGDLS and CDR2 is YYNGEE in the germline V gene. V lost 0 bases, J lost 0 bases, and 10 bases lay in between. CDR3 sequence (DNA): TGTGCCAGCAGCGTAGGGCGGATCAGCTCCTACGAGCAGTACTTC. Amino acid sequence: CASSVGRISSYEQYF. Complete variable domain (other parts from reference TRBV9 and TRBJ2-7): DSGVTQTPKHLITATGQRVTLRCSPRSGDLSVYWYQQSLDQGLQFLIQYYNGEERAKGNILERFSAQQFPDLHSELNLSSLELGDSALYFCASSVGRISSYEQYFGPGTRLTVT.

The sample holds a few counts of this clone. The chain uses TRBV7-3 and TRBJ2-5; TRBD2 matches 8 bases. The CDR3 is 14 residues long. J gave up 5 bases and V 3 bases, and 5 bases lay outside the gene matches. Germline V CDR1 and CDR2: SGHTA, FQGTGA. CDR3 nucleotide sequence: TGTGCCAGCAGCTTGGGCGGGGGGCAGGAGACCCAGTACTTC. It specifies CASSLGGGQETQYF.